This is a list of T cell receptor beta chains from one sample in a study of T cell responses to AZD1222 COVID-19 vaccine. TCRdb's table, derived via immunoSEQ multiplex PCR, lists solely in-frame clones and lacks some. The table lists 130,000 to 150,000 clones, 82% of them singletons, with approximately 4% in the top ten. The sample in question was peripheral blood, obtained on day 0 of MenACWY control vaccination. Every receptor here comes from an adult in good health. Each CDR3 is given with its conserved first and last residue. A D gene is named only where the DNA matches it firmly. Clone size is stated in some rows and not others, as once, few, many or a class when expanded.

d_call	v_call	j_call	clone_size	cdr3_aa	cdr3_nt
NA	TRBV7-8	TRBJ2-2	NA	CASTYTGELFF	TGTGCCAGCACCTACACCGGGGAGCTGTTTTTT
TRBD1	TRBV6-5	TRBJ1-1	NA	CASSRGQGVGAFF	TGTGCCAGCAGTAGGGGGCAGGGGGTAGGAGCTTTCTTT
NA	TRBV9	TRBJ1-2	NA	CASSAGSIHGYTF	TGTGCCAGCAGCGCAGGGAGCATACATGGCTACACCTTC
TRBD1	TRBV5-1	TRBJ2-2	few	CASSLHGQGANTGELFF	TGCGCCAGCAGCTTGCATGGACAGGGAGCGAACACCGGGGAGCTGTTTTTT
NA	TRBV5-4	TRBJ1-2	NA	CASRKSPDYGYTF	TGTGCCAGCAGAAAAAGCCCCGACTATGGCTACACCTTC
NA	TRBV21-1	TRBJ2-2	NA	CASRAGYAGELFF	TGTGCCAGCAGAGCCGGGTATGCCGGGGAGCTGTTTTTT
TRBD1	TRBV30	TRBJ2-2	NA	CAWGPQGAPGELFF	TGTGCCTGGGGACCACAGGGGGCGCCCGGGGAGCTGTTTTTT
TRBD2	TRBV3-1/TRBV3-2	TRBJ2-5	NA	CASSQGLAGIQGTQYF	TGTGCCAGCAGCCAAGGACTAGCGGGAATCCAAGGGACCCAGTACTTC
NA	TRBV27	TRBJ1-3	NA	CASSPLRGLVGNTIYF	TGTGCCAGCAGTCCCCTGAGGGGACTTGTGGGAAACACCATATATTTT
NA	TRBV4-1	TRBJ2-2	NA	CASSQEAVQGGTGELFF	TGCGCCAGCAGCCAAGAAGCGGTACAGGGAGGGACCGGGGAGCTGTTTTTT
NA	TRBV5-1	TRBJ1-1	NA	CASSLGPGASNTEAFF	TGCGCCAGCAGCTTGGGTCCAGGGGCTTCGAACACTGAAGCTTTCTTT
NA	TRBV29-1	TRBJ1-2	NA	CSVLGDTNWGYTF	TGCAGCGTTCTTGGGGACACAAATTGGGGCTACACCTTC
TRBD2	TRBV6-1	TRBJ2-3	few	CASSELAGGSDTQYF	TGTGCCAGCAGTGAACTAGCGGGGGGTTCAGATACGCAGTATTTT
TRBD1	TRBV3-1/TRBV3-2	TRBJ2-7	NA	CASRSSDRGPSYEQYF	TGTGCCAGCAGATCCTCCGACAGGGGCCCCTCCTACGAGCAGTACTTC
NA	TRBV9	TRBJ1-1	NA	CASSVEGVPNTEAFF	TGTGCCAGCAGCGTAGAGGGGGTGCCGAACACTGAAGCTTTCTTT
TRBD2	TRBV7-3	TRBJ2-5	NA	CASSPGLAGGPETQYF	TGTGCCAGCAGCCCCGGACTAGCGGGGGGCCCTGAGACCCAGTACTTC
NA	TRBV19	TRBJ1-1	NA	CASSRSRNTEAFF	TGTGCCAGTAGTCGTTCAAGGAACACTGAAGCTTTCTTT
NA	TRBV5-1	TRBJ1-4	NA	CASSLGDMGEKLFF	TGCGCCAGCAGCTTGGGGGACATGGGTGAAAAACTGTTTTTT
TRBD1	TRBV3-1/TRBV3-2	TRBJ2-3	NA	CASSRRDRDTDTQYF	TGTGCCAGCAGCCGTCGGGACAGGGACACAGATACGCAGTATTTT
NA	TRBV19	TRBJ1-5	NA	CASKIQEAYGNQPQHF	TGTGCCAGCAAAATCCAGGAGGCATATGGCAATCAGCCCCAGCATTTT
TRBD1	TRBV27	TRBJ1-5	few	CASSSQGNSNQPQHF	TGTGCCAGCAGTTCACAGGGGAATAGCAATCAGCCCCAGCATTTT
NA	TRBV20-1	TRBJ2-5	NA	CSASRLNAGPSGTQYF	TGCAGTGCTAGTCGACTAAACGCGGGGCCGTCGGGGACCCAGTACTTC
NA	TRBV13	TRBJ2-2	NA	CASSPGGAGELFF	TGTGCCAGCAGCCCAGGAGGGGCCGGGGAGCTGTTTTTT
NA	TRBV12-3/TRBV12-4	TRBJ2-5	NA	CASSLAAETQYF	TGTGCCAGCAGTTTAGCGGCAGAGACCCAGTACTTC
NA	TRBV29-1	TRBJ1-2	NA	CSVRPQGGYGYTF	TGCAGCGTTCGACCACAGGGAGGTTATGGCTACACCTTC
NA	TRBV21-1	TRBJ1-5	NA	CASSNADRTYSNQPQHF	TGTGCCAGCAGCAACGCGGACAGGACTTATAGCAATCAGCCCCAGCATTTT
NA	TRBV5-4	TRBJ1-1	NA	CASSLPGPNEAFF	TGTGCCAGCAGCTTGCCAGGGCCCAACGAAGCTTTCTTT
NA	TRBV28	TRBJ2-2	NA	CASSLHTTGNTGELFF	TGTGCCAGCAGTTTACATACGACAGGGAACACCGGGGAGCTGTTTTTT
NA	TRBV2	TRBJ1-2	NA	CASSEGVAGVPGYTF	TGTGCCAGCAGTGAAGGGGTGGCGGGGGTCCCTGGCTACACCTTC
NA	TRBV11-2	TRBJ1-3	once	CASSLAHTVSGNTIYF	TGTGCCAGCAGCTTAGCGCACACCGTCTCTGGAAACACCATATATTTT
TRBD1	TRBV6-1	TRBJ1-6	NA	CASSEFFPRGGRGSPLHF	TGTGCCAGCAGTGAATTCTTCCCCAGGGGGGGAAGGGGTTCACCCCTCCACTTT
NA	TRBV3-1/TRBV3-2	TRBJ1-1	once	CASSQAGTENTEAFF	TGTGCCAGCAGCCAAGCCGGGACGGAGAACACTGAAGCTTTCTTT
NA	TRBV30	TRBJ1-6	NA	CAWSRQVNSPLHF	TGTGCCTGGAGTCGACAGGTTAATTCACCCCTCCACTTT
NA	TRBV11-2	TRBJ1-2	NA	CASSSTGPYGYTF	TGTGCCAGCAGCTCAACAGGGCCCTATGGCTACACCTTC
NA	TRBV15	TRBJ2-3	NA	CATSRDVSPTDTQYF	TGTGCCACCAGCAGAGATGTCAGTCCCACAGATACGCAGTATTTT
TRBD1	TRBV6-5	TRBJ1-2	NA	CASSRDRDHYGYTF	TGTGCCAGCAGCCGGGACAGGGACCACTATGGCTACACCTTC
NA	TRBV6-5	TRBJ1-6	NA	CASSGGYGDNSPLHF	TGTGCCAGCAGCGGAGGTTACGGAGATAATTCACCCCTCCACTTT
NA	TRBV3-1/TRBV3-2	TRBJ1-2	NA	CASSLPPPMGGYTF	TGTGCCAGCAGCCTCCCGCCTCCAATGGGAGGCTACACCTTC
NA	TRBV12-3/TRBV12-4	TRBJ1-3	once	CASSLFGNTIYF	TGTGCCAGCAGTTTGTTTGGAAACACCATATATTTT